Presented here are 9 T cell receptor beta chains from one specimen sequenced in a study of cytomegalovirus exposure and HLA in healthy donors. Amplification used 60 Vbeta primers and 13 Jbeta primers. The assay was immunoSEQ multiplex PCR, and TCRdb's table has in-frame clones only and misses some. Among around 170,000 clones listed, less than 90% were seen once. The sequencing sample was made of PBMCs. The source is a boy aged 2 to 9 in good health and CMV-seronegative.

The chain carries TRBV5-6 and TRBJ2-1, with D perhaps TRBD2 (6 bases). This CDR3 contains 15 residues. CDR1 is SGHDT and CDR2 is YYEEEE in the germline V gene. Trimming took off 4 bases at V and 9 bases at J, with 20 bases between the two ends. In DNA form, the CDR3 reads TGTGCCAGCAGCCGCGCCGGAGGGCCCCAGACTGAGCAGTTCTTC. This gives the protein CASSRAGGPQTEQFF.

The chain couples TRBV11-2 to TRBJ1-2, with a tentative D call TRBD1 (5 bases). Germline lookup yields CDR1 SGHAT and CDR2 FQNNGV. Trimming took off 8 bases at V and 2 bases at J, with 9 bases between the two ends. The CDR3 is made up of 12 amino acids. CDR3 sequence: CASGDSNYGYTF. The CDR3 nucleotides read TGTGCCAGCGGAGACAGCAACTATGGCTACACCTTC.

The J gene is TRBJ2-1, the V gene TRBV19, with a tentative D call TRBD2 (5 bases). CDR1 is LNHDA, CDR2 SQIVND, per germline (reference sequence). Trimming stripped 5 bases from V and 2 bases from J, with 10 bases between. The CDR3 extends over 14 amino acids. Written as DNA, the CDR3 is TGTGCCAGTAGTCGGCTAGCAGCCTACAATGAGCAGTTCTTC. Translating gives CASSRLAAYNEQFF.

This rearrangement joins TRBV11-2 to TRBJ2-1; D possibly corresponds to TRBD1 (6 bases). The germline V gene has CDR1 SGHAT and CDR2 FQNNGV. The V and J ends lost 7 bases and 7 bases respectively, with 20 bases between them. This CDR3 contains 15 residues. CDR3 region: CASTPWGLVINEQFF. The CDR3 region has the DNA TGTGCCAGCACCCCTTGGGGGCTCGTTATAAATGAGCAGTTCTTC.

The chain uses TRBV5-1 and TRBJ2-1, with TRBD2 matching 14 bases. The CDR3 loop spans 19 amino acids. J was trimmed by 5 bases and V by 1 base; bases with no gene match: 11. Germline CDR1 is SGHRS and CDR2 is YFSETQ. The CDR3 sequence: CASSLTQTSGRAFNNEQFF. CDR3 nucleotide sequence: TGCGCCAGCAGCTTGACTCAGACTAGCGGGAGGGCCTTTAACAATGAGCAGTTCTTC.

This chain joins TRBV2 and TRBJ2-5, with a tentative D call TRBD2 (5 bases). Germline V gene lookup returns CDR1 SNHLY and CDR2 FYNNEI. The CDR3 length is 17 residues. V lost 3 bases and J 5 bases, leaving 22 bases between the germline ends. CDR3 sequence: CASSDLGYRAGEETQYF. The CDR3 DNA sequence: TGTGCCAGCAGTGACCTTGGTTACCGGGCCGGGGAGGAGACCCAGTACTTC. The full variable domain, with the rest looked up from reference TRBV2 and TRBJ2-5, is EPEVTQTPSHQVTQMGQEVILRCVPISNHLYFYWYRQILGQKVEFLVSFYNNEISEKSEIFDDQFSVERPDGSNFTLKIRSTKLEDSAMYFCASSDLGYRAGEETQYFGPGTRLLVL.

The chain is built from TRBV27 and TRBJ2-7, with 7 bases identical to TRBD2. J lost 2 bases, V lost 1 base, and 5 bases had no gene match. The CDR3 is made up of 15 amino acids. The V gene's germline CDR1 is MNHEY and CDR2 SMNVEV (reference sequence). The CDR3 DNA reads TGTGCCAGCAGTTTATGGGGGGGGTCTCCCTACGAGCAGTACTTC. This gives the protein CASSLWGGSPYEQYF.

The chain joins TRBV11-2 to TRBJ2-7; D uncertain. V was cut by 5 bases and J by 1 base, with 9 bases left in between. The CDR3 is made up of 13 amino acids. The germline gives CDR1 SGHAT, CDR2 FQNNGV. CDR3 protein: CASSLLSSYEQYF. The DNA for the CDR3 is TGTGCCAGCAGCCTTCTATCATCCTACGAGCAGTACTTC.

This clone has just a few counts. J is TRBJ2-5 and V is TRBV7-2, with D perhaps TRBD2 (6 bases). The V gene lost 3 bases and the J gene lost 6 bases, with 17 bases spanning the gap. This CDR3 has 15 residues. Germline V gene lookup returns CDR1 SGHTA and CDR2 FQGNSA. CDR3 region: CASSFGGGLHQTQYF. As DNA, the CDR3 is TGTGCCAGCAGCTTTGGGGGAGGACTCCATCAGACCCAGTACTTC.